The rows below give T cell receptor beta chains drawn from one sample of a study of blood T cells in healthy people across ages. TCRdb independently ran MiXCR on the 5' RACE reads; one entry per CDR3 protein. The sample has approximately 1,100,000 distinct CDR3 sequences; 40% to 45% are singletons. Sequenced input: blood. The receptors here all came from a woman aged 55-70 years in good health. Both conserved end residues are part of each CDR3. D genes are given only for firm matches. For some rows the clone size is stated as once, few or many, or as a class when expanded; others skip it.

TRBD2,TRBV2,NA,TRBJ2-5,CATRTSGRETQYF,TGTGCCACTAGGACTAGCGGGAGGGAGACCCAGTACTTC
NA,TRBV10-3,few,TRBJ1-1,CAISESGTEAFF,TGTGCCATCAGTGAGTCGGGGACTGAAGCTTTCTTT
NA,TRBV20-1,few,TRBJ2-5,CSAREPRGMKTQYF,TGCAGTGCTAGAGAGCCCCGCGGGATGAAGACCCAGTACTTC
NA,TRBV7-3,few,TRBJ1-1,CASSPHLETSMNTEAFF,TGTGCCAGCAGCCCGCACCTTGAGACAAGCATGAACACTGAAGCTTTCTTT
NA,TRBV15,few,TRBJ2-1,CATSRAGGGNEQFF,TGTGCCACCAGCAGAGCAGGGGGGGGCAATGAGCAGTTCTTC
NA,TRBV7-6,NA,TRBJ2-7,CASSLLAVGEQYF,TGTGCCAGCAGTCTACTAGCTGTAGGCGAGCAGTACTTC
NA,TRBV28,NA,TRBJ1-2,CASSLRAGAKSAYGYTF,TGTGCCAGCAGTTTAAGGGCGGGGGCGAAATCGGCCTATGGCTACACCTTC
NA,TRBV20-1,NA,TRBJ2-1,CSARVQRFGGSYNEQFF,TGCAGTGCTAGAGTCCAGCGGTTCGGCGGCTCCTACAATGAGCAGTTCTTC
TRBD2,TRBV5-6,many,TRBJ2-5,CASSFRLAGAETQYF,TGTGCCAGCAGCTTCCGACTAGCGGGAGCAGAGACCCAGTACTTC
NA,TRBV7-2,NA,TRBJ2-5,CASSLTGPSKYF,TGTGCCAGCAGCTTAACCGGGCCGAGCAAGTACTTC
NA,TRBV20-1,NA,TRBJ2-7,CSAAQLATVYEQYF,TGCAGTGCTGCCCAACTAGCTACAGTCTACGAGCAGTACTTC
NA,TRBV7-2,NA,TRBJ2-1,CASNQSGTKNNEQFF,TGTGCCAGCAACCAATCAGGGACAAAGAACAATGAGCAGTTCTTC
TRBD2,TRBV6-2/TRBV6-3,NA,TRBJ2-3,CASAYGGASTDTQYF,TGTGCCAGCGCTTACGGGGGGGCGAGCACAGATACGCAGTATTTT
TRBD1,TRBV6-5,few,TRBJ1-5,CASSYLQGSNQPQHF,TGTGCCAGCAGTTACCTACAGGGGAGCAATCAGCCCCAGCATTTT
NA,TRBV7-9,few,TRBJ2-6,CASSLAAISGANVLTF,TGTGCCAGCAGCTTAGCGGCGATCTCTGGGGCCAACGTCCTGACTTTC
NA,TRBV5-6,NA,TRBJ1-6,CASSLQGPGPLHF,TGTGCCAGCAGCTTGCAGGGGCCGGGACCCCTCCACTTT
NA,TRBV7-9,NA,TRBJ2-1,CASGASNEQFF,TGTGCCAGCGGGGCGAGTAATGAGCAGTTCTTC
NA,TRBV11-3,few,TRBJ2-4,CASSKTGRNIQYF,TGTGCCAGCAGCAAGACGGGGAGGAACATTCAGTACTTC
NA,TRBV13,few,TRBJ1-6,CASSPKTGYNSPLHF,TGTGCCAGCAGCCCCAAGACAGGATATAATTCACCCCTCCACTTT
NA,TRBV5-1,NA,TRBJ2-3,CASSPALLETDTQYF,TGCGCCAGCAGCCCTGCCCTATTGGAGACAGATACGCAGTATTTT
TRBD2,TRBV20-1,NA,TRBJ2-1,CSALRGLAENEQFF,TGCAGTGCCCTCCGGGGACTAGCGGAGAATGAGCAGTTCTTC
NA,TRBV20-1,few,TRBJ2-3,CSARDPTGQGELDTQYF,TGCAGTGCTAGAGATCCCACCGGGCAGGGTGAATTAGATACGCAGTATTTT
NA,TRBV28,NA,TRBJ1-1,CASSLSAQRAFF,TGTGCCAGCAGTTTATCGGCTCAACGGGCTTTCTTT
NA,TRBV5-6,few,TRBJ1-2,CASSLGFGGVDYGYTF,TGTGCCAGCAGCTTAGGGTTTGGAGGGGTCGACTATGGCTACACCTTC
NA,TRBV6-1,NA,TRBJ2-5,CASAAQGTQYF,TGTGCCAGCGCAGCCCAAGGGACCCAGTACTTC
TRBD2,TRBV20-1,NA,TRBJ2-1,CSASSGRAPNEQFF,TGCAGTGCTAGCAGCGGGAGGGCCCCCAATGAGCAGTTCTTC
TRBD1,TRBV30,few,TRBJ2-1,CAWSAGQGGNEQFF,TGTGCCTGGAGTGCAGGACAGGGGGGCAATGAGCAGTTCTTC
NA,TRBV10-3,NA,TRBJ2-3,CAISERSFSDTQYF,TGTGCCATCAGTGAGAGAAGCTTCTCAGATACGCAGTATTTT
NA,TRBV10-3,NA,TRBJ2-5,CAISDWGSETQYF,TGTGCCATCAGTGATTGGGGCTCGGAGACCCAGTACTTC
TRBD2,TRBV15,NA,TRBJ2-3,CATSLAGKGPDTQYF,TGTGCCACCAGCTTAGCGGGAAAGGGACCAGATACGCAGTATTTT
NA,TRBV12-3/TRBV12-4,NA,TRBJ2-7,CASRGDKHYEQYF,TGTGCCAGCAGGGGGGACAAGCATTACGAGCAGTACTTC
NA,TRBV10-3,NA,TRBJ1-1,CAISSTRDPEAFF,TGTGCCATCAGCTCCACCAGGGACCCTGAAGCTTTCTTT
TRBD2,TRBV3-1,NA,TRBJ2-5,CASSRVSGSNEQYF,TGTGCCAGCAGCAGAGTAAGCGGGAGTAATGAGCAGTACTTC
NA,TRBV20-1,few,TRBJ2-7,CSALRASYEQYF,TGCAGTGCTCTCAGGGCGTCCTACGAGCAGTACTTC
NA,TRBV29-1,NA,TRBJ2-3,CSVEDGLSTDAQYF,TGCAGCGTTGAAGACGGCCTAAGCACAGATGCGCAGTATTTT
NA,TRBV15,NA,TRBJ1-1,CATTTDRTEAFF,TGTGCCACCACCACGGATCGGACTGAAGCTTTCTTT
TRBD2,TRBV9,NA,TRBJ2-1,CASSVGGRGSYNEQFF,TGTGCCAGCAGCGTGGGCGGGAGAGGGTCCTACAATGAGCAGTTCTTC
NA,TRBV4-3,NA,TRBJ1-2,CASSQETYNGYTF,TGCGCCAGCAGCCAAGAGACTTACAATGGCTACACCTTC